This note documents a single T cell receptor beta chain sequence. What antigen it recognizes has not been identified. Base quality data are lacking; no much larger clone is found one base away. This sample stems from a study of cytomegalovirus exposure and HLA in healthy donors (dated by TCRdb to the late 2010s). General notes on the study: An earlier analysis of some 620 of the donors reported roughly 300 Gb of sequence data and 117 million unique TCR beta sequences obtained from around 180 million T cells. Approximately 300 gigabases of sequencing data and roughly 80 million unique TCR sequences made up an early release that covered 500 to 700 HLA-typed donors. The genetic ancestry cluster associated with self-reported Caucasian donors included about 84% of the approximately 430 genotyped donors. The study aimed to test whether cataloging public T cell receptors could reveal signatures of past pathogen exposure. The study used immunosequencing to profile the T cell repertoires of approximately 690 subjects and linked those repertoires to cytomegalovirus serostatus. A separate validation cohort of roughly 130 different subjects was used in addition to the roughly 670-subject first cohort. The study combined high-throughput TCR immunosequencing, statistical association of individual TCRs with disease status, and machine learning to predict cytomegalovirus infection status. In a later analysis, previously published TCR beta repertoires from more than 500 donors were re-analyzed and high-resolution HLA genotyping was added so that TCR occurrence patterns could be studied. The later analysis used no new phenotypic data to find candidate immune exposures, relying instead on TCR beta sequences and their occurrence across donors. An earlier analysis of roughly 600 of the donors used high-throughput TCR beta sequencing to judge whether each TCR beta V gene segment behaved as functional or pseudogenic. Donor age, sex, ethnicity and CMV serostatus were collected together with the repertoire data. A later genetic analysis used genome-wide SNP genotypes for about 60% of the roughly 670 donors, treating that subset as a discovery cohort. Every discovery cohort repertoire had been produced on one sequencing platform. HLA typing covered class I and class II loci at four-digit resolution. Typing coverage varied by locus: about 620-630 donors for A, B, C, DRB1 and DQB1; approximately 500 for DQA1; 600 to 610 for DPA1; approximately 450 for DPB1. Because of strong linkage in the cohort, five DR-DQ haplotypes were treated as single units for association and clustering. Among roughly 400 genotyped donors of the cohort, an average of approximately 200,000 unique TCR beta nucleotide sequences was sequenced per donor, of which about 19% were non-productive.

The library was obtained by the immunoSEQ multiplex PCR assay. The multiplex PCR relied on a mix of 60 forward primers for TCR Vbeta segments and 13 reverse primers for TCR Jbeta segments. The CDR3 region of rearranged TCR beta genes was amplified from genomic DNA by a multiplex PCR assay. The amplified TCR beta libraries were sequenced on the Illumina HiSeq System as 87-base-pair reads. Per the original workflow: In a later analysis, tens of millions of unique TCR beta chains were counted across the 500 to 850 repertoires, and around 10 million of these chains were shared by at least two donors. Raw reads were error-corrected and collapsed into unique sequences by a nearest-neighbor algorithm in which closely related sequences were merged to remove PCR and sequencing errors. Alignment of CDR3 sequences to IMGT reference sequences was used to assign V, D and J gene segments. Each retained sequence needed at least a six-nucleotide match to both a V gene segment and a J gene segment. Rearrangements were classified as productive when the CDR3 lacked stop codons and remained in frame with V and J, and all other rearrangements were classified as non-productive. CDR3 was defined according to IMGT convention as the region running from the second conserved V-encoded cysteine to the conserved J-encoded phenylalanine. The earlier analysis of more than 450 of the donors excluded sequences that lacked an unambiguous match to a single V gene segment. In an earlier analysis of approximately 550 of the donors, V segments were called functional above 56.7% productive rearrangements and were called segregating when the between-donor standard deviation exceeded 5%. A statistical classification framework was built for diagnosing cytomegalovirus status from the catalog of TCR beta chain sequences. V and J gene assignment, in a later analysis, came from comparing TCR nucleotide sequences with IMGT/GENE-DB human TR gene sequences. A later analysis assigned CDR3 sequences and most-parsimonious VDJ recombination scenarios with the TCRdist pipeline. A later analysis defined each TCR beta chain by its CDR3 amino acid sequence plus V-gene family, and excluded reads lacking a unique V-gene family. As a way to deal with suspected cross-contamination and a sequencing artifact, a later analysis dropped approximately 570 nucleotide sequences that were highly shared and had low generation probability. For each public chain, a later analysis derived a clonal expansion index from normalized ranks of inferred template counts within each repertoire. In a later analysis, generation probabilities were computed using a VDJ recombination model fitted to out-of-frame rearrangements, and the results were checked against IGoR. A later analysis scored TCR-TCR, TCR-HLA and TCR-CMV co-occurrence with hypergeometric tests, applying a repertoire-size bias correction to TCR pairs. In a later analysis, false discovery rates were estimated by permuting HLA or CMV assignments 20 times. In a later analysis, co-occurring TCRs were grouped with DBSCAN, and TCRdist sequence similarity was added when clustering was performed within HLA-allele-positive subsets. Repertoires with fewer than 30,000 or more than 120,000 public chains were left out of co-occurrence clustering, as were five repertoires with anomalous nucleotide sharing. TCRdb re-hosts the immuneACCESS table, in-frame sequences only. Its copies lack some clones; in the studies checked, an unresolved V gene accounts for under half of them, and the cause for the rest is not known. From that table come the V and J calls and clone size; the DNA was used to work out D and trimming. The sample table contains some 110,000 clones; only one count was recorded for over 65% of them. The top ten constitute roughly 11% of the sample.

In total, 600 or so healthy bone marrow donors made up the cohort. All cohort members were sampled while nominally healthy, although unrecorded immune exposures were likely present. The donor was CMV seropositive and belonged to the group of over 250 seropositive cohort members. Every donor gave a peripheral blood sample, and the peripheral blood mononuclear cells from that sample were used for TCR beta sequencing. The Qiagen DNeasy Blood Extraction Kit was used to extract genomic DNA from the blood cell samples. What the authors observed across the whole study: The classifier was reported to diagnose cytomegalovirus status with high specificity and sensitivity in both the original cohort and the validation cohort. In vitro tests confirmed that a few of the cytomegalovirus-associated TCR beta chains recognize cytomegalovirus antigens. Because some donors lacked HLA typing at each locus, the association tests relied only on the typed subset. According to a later analysis, TCR association rates differed among HLA loci, with DRB1 alleles showing the most associated TCRs and HLA-C alleles showing the fewest. A cluster of highly shared sequence variants was judged likely to be a technical artifact of the sequencing pipeline. When HLA alleles, especially DR and DQ, strongly co-occurred, TCR associations were difficult to assign to individual alleles. Broadly in line with IMGT annotations, most TCR beta V segments showed up in productive rearrangements about 87% or about 30% of the time in an earlier analysis of a few hundred of the donors. The presence/absence analyses assumed that sequencing depth was roughly uniform across donors, and that assumption may not be true. While some public TCRs were present in many individuals, most TCR sequences turned up only very rarely across donors. The study listed 164 TCR beta chains as associated with cytomegalovirus. The only immune exposure information available for the cohort was CMV serostatus. In a later analysis, HLA-associated TCR beta chains showed more clonal expansion and lower generation probabilities than non-associated chains that were equally common. Only TCR beta chains were sequenced in this cohort, and the absence of alpha or paired-chain data limited detectable features. A later analysis found that most CMV-associated TCR beta chains appeared HLA-restricted, with HLA associations seemingly driven largely by CMV exposure. V-gene and J-gene trimming of TCR beta chains was associated with a missense DCLRE1C variant in a later genetic analysis, and the association was replicated in an independent cohort. A further reported finding was that TCR beta sequences accurately predicted the HLA-A and HLA-B alleles for most subjects in the first cohort. Because counts were too low, some 16 rarely observed V segments, including chromosome 9 orphons, were excluded from the earlier analysis of 500 to 700 of the donors. Specific HLA alleles were associated with 16,951 TCR beta sequences at a false discovery rate of 0.05 in a later analysis. A later genetic analysis reported fewer N-insertions in productive TCRs among donors in an Asian-associated ancestry cluster than the roughly 720-donor mean. The authors suggested that the approach could potentially be extended to other disease states and immunological phenotypes. Correlated functional status among segregating V segments might be attributable to linkage disequilibrium, but an unknown experimental factor could not be ruled out. Several of the top co-occurrence clusters appeared to be linked to parvovirus B19, influenza, CMV and Epstein-Barr virus, according to a later analysis.

The sequenced sample was PBMCs. The receptor comes from a woman aged 45-59 years in good health and CMV-seropositive.

The CDR3 corresponds to CASSQSPGLADEQYF. The nucleotides are TGTGCCAGCAGCCAATCACCGGGACTAGCGGACGAGCAGTACTTC. The sequence joins TRBV14 to TRBJ2-7; 11 of the junction bases match TRBD2. Trimming takes 2 bases off V and 5 bases off J; junction bases not matched to a gene: 5. The CDR3 measures 15 amino acids from cysteine to phenylalanine. Left in the record is the CDR3 DNA by itself, 45 bases read in frame from the first base. The CDR1 and CDR2 encoded by the germline V gene are SGHDN and FVKESK.